What follows are 27 T cell receptor beta chains derived from one specimen sequenced in a study of blood T cell repertoires in COVID-19. Data came from immunoSEQ multiplex PCR; TCRdb stores just in-frame clones and leaves some out. The data show about 130,000 clones, just under 85% seen once. The sample taken for sequencing was peripheral blood. The receptors were gathered from a human donor in a cohort sampled during active COVID-19.

This clone was detected once. The chain carries TRBV14 and TRBJ2-5, with D possibly being TRBD1 (6 bases). CDR3 length: 14 amino acids. V was cut by 5 bases and J by 0 bases, with 10 bases left in between. CDR1 and CDR2 from the germline V gene are SGHDN and FVKESK. The CDR3 here is CASSFRDNQETQYF. The CDR3, as DNA: TGTGCCAGCAGCTTCCGGGACAACCAAGAGACCCAGTACTTC.

The chain couples TRBV5-1 to TRBJ1-1, with TRBD1 matching over 8 bases. The CDR3 is 15 residues long. CDR1 and CDR2 (germline): SGHRS, YFSETQ. Trimming took 1 base from V and 1 from J; bases not matched to a gene: 3. The CDR3 sequence: CASSLPGGANTEAFF. The CDR3 nucleotides are TGCGCCAGCAGCTTGCCAGGGGGCGCGAACACTGAAGCTTTCTTT. The variable domain in full, completed from reference TRBV5-1 and TRBJ1-1, reads KAGVTQTPRYLIKTRGQQVTLSCSPISGHRSVSWYQQTPGQGLQFLFEYFSETQRNKGNFPGRFSGRQFSNSRSEMNVSTLELGDSALYLCASSLPGGANTEAFFGQGTRLTVV.

Regarding this clone: The junction shows a germline mismatch at one end, possibly a read error. The chain recombines TRBV7-9 with TRBJ2-3, with 9 positions matching TRBD2. The CDR3 runs to 14 residues. Per the germline V gene, CDR1 is SEHNR and CDR2 is FQNEAQ (reference sequence). The CDR3 DNA sequence: TGTGCCAGCTACTCCGGGACTAGCATAGATACGCAGTATTTT. This encodes CASYSGTSIDTQYF.

In its sample, this clone was seen many times. CDR3 nucleotides: TGTGCCACAGCATCAGGGGCGGCTAATGAAAAACTGTTTTTT. It is translated as CATASGAANEKLFF. The V call is TRBV7-9, the J call TRBJ1-4, with D possibly matching TRBD1 (6 bases). This CDR3 is built from 14 residues. V gave up 10 bases and J gave up 3 bases, with 15 bases separating them. Per the germline V gene, CDR1 is SEHNR and CDR2 is FQNEAQ (reference sequence).

The gene calls are TRBV2 and TRBJ1-6; D possibly corresponds to TRBD1 (5 bases). CDR1 is SNHLY, CDR2 FYNNEI, per germline. Trimming took 4 bases from V and 3 from J, leaving 16 bases between them. The CDR3 is 17 amino acids. The DNA for the CDR3 is TGTGCCAGCAGTGGCCCGTTGGGGGGGGACTATAATTCACCCCTCCACTTT. This translates into CASSGPLGGDYNSPLHF.

The rearrangement links TRBV19 to TRBJ1-3; a weak D match, TRBD1 (5 bases). Germline V gene sequence: CDR1 LNHDA, CDR2 SQIVND (reference sequence). Trimming cost V 10 bases and J 0 bases, with 19 bases left between them. This CDR3 comprises 16 residues. The CDR3 nucleotides are TGTGCCAAAAGCTACCGGGACTTGAGCTCTGGAAACACCATATATTTT. This codes for CAKSYRDLSSGNTIYF.

The rearrangement uses TRBV19 and TRBJ2-3, with TRBD2 as a possible D gene (7 bases). The CDR3 is 14 amino acids. The germline V and J ends were trimmed by 10 bases and 3 bases, with 17 bases remaining between them. Germline-derived CDR1 and CDR2 are LNHDA and SQIVND (reference sequence). CDR3 nucleotides: TGTGCCACTCGGGGGGCCTCGTCAACAGATACGCAGTATTTT. Protein: CATRGASSTDTQYF. The variable domain in full, completed from reference TRBV19 and TRBJ2-3, reads DGGITQSPKYLFRKEGQNVTLSCEQNLNHDAMYWYRQDPGQGLRLIYYSQIVNDFQKGDIAEGYSVSREKKESFPLTVTSAQKNPTAFYLCATRGASSTDTQYFGPGTRLTVL.

The chain uses TRBV11-3 and TRBJ2-3; 8 nucleotides align to TRBD2. V shed 5 bases, J shed 7 bases, and the junction held 11 bases outside the gene matches. Germline-derived CDR1 and CDR2 are SGHNT and YENEEA. The CDR3 contains 15 residues. CDR3 in DNA: TGTGCCAGCAGCCGAGACGGGACTAGACCGAATACGCAGTATTTT. Its protein product is CASSRDGTRPNTQYF.

This clone was seen a few times. The chain carries TRBV6-4 and TRBJ1-2, with 7 bases fitting TRBD1. The CDR3 runs to 15 residues. V gave up 7 bases and J gave up 5 bases; unmatched junction bases: 13. Germline-derived CDR1 and CDR2 are MRHNA and SNTAGT. The CDR3 DNA reads as TGTGCCAGCACCTTAGCAGGGACAGCACCTTATGGCTACACCTTC. Translation: CASTLAGTAPYGYTF.

V and J are TRBV11-2 and TRBJ2-7; tentatively, D is TRBD1 (5 bases). CDR1 and CDR2 (germline): SGHAT, FQNNGV. CDR3 size: 16 residues. V was shortened by 0 bases and J by 9 bases, with 21 bases between the two germline ends. The CDR3 DNA reads as TGTGCCAGCAGCTTAGACGTTCGGCAGGGCCGAGGTGGGCAGTACTTC. Translation gives CASSLDVRQGRGGQYF.

V and J are TRBV11-2 and TRBJ2-7; D not certain. Germline V gene data show CDR1 as SGHAT and CDR2 as FQNNGV. The CDR3 is 14 residues long. V gave up 0 bases and J gave up 3 bases, with 9 bases separating them. This CDR3 reads CASSLESWLYEQYF. CDR3 coding DNA: TGTGCCAGCAGCTTAGAATCATGGCTCTACGAGCAGTACTTC.

The rearrangement links TRBV6-5 to TRBJ2-7; TRBD2 matches at 11 bases. V gave up 9 bases and J gave up 4 bases; unmatched junction bases: 11. The length of the CDR3 is 15 residues. Germline loops: CDR1 MNHEY, CDR2 SVGAGI. The CDR3 DNA follows: TGTGCCAGTGGGCTAGCGGGGGGACTTATGTACGAGCAGTACTTC. This codes for CASGLAGGLMYEQYF.

V is TRBV3-1 (or the pseudogene TRBV3-2) and J is TRBJ2-7; maybe TRBD2 (5 bases). The germline V and J ends were trimmed by 5 bases and 3 bases, with 11 bases remaining between them. Germline loops: CDR1 LGHDT, CDR2 YNNKEL (reference sequence). The CDR3 totals 13 residues. The CDR3 spells CASSSREGYEQYF. DNA for the CDR3: TGTGCCAGCAGCTCGCGAGAGGGCTACGAGCAGTACTTC.

This clone was counted once. In DNA form, the CDR3 reads TGTGCCAGCGCCCGGGACGGGGGATCTCAGACCCAGTACTTC. Translating it yields CASARDGGSQTQYF. The chain carries TRBV27 and TRBJ2-5; D possibly corresponds to TRBD2 (6 bases). From germline, CDR1 is MNHEY and CDR2 SMNVEV (reference sequence). The length of the CDR3 is 14 residues. V was trimmed by 8 bases and J by 6 bases, leaving 19 bases between them.

The chain is built from TRBV11-2 and TRBJ2-3; 7 nucleotides align to TRBD2. V lost 5 bases and J lost 6; bases outside the gene matches: 14. The CDR3 sequence is 16 residues long. CDR1 and CDR2 (germline): SGHAT, FQNNGV. The CDR3 nucleotides are TGTGCCAGCAGCACTCGACTAGCAGGGCAAGGCGATACGCAGTATTTT. Translating it yields CASSTRLAGQGDTQYF.

The J gene is TRBJ2-1, the V gene TRBV5-8, with TRBD2 matching 8 bases. Germline V lookup: CDR1 SGHTS, CDR2 YDEGEE. The J segment lost 3 bases and the V segment lost 4 bases, leaving 9 bases of the junction unmatched. This CDR3 is 16 amino acids long. This chain's CDR3 is CASSPRWRGVYNEQFF. CDR3 coding DNA: TGTGCCAGCAGCCCTAGGTGGCGGGGGGTCTACAATGAGCAGTTCTTC.

V is TRBV5-6 and J is TRBJ2-3; 11 nucleotides agree with TRBD2. The CDR3 has 16 residues. J gave up 2 bases and V 5 bases, and 7 bases lay outside the gene matches. Germline lookup yields CDR1 SGHDT and CDR2 YYEEEE. CDR3 sequence: CASSSRLAGPTDTQYF. The DNA for the CDR3 is TGTGCCAGCAGTTCCCGACTAGCGGGGCCCACAGATACGCAGTATTTT. The full variable domain, in which reference TRBV5-6 and TRBJ2-3 provide the parts outside the CDR3, is DAGVTQSPTHLIKTRGQQVTLRCSPKSGHDTVSWYQQALGQGPQFIFQYYEEEERQRGNFPDRFSGHQFPNYSSELNVNALLLGDSALYLCASSSRLAGPTDTQYFGPGTRLTVL.

The chain couples TRBV5-6 to TRBJ1-2; D not resolved. Germline values: CDR1 SGHDT, CDR2 YYEEEE. This CDR3 is 13 amino acids long. The V gene lost 1 base and the J gene lost 6 bases, with 10 bases spanning the gap. The CDR3 sequence: CASSLFRPHGYTF. DNA of the CDR3: TGTGCCAGCAGCTTGTTCAGGCCCCATGGCTACACCTTC.

This chain links TRBV11-2 with TRBJ2-7; TRBD2 might be the D (7 bases). V gave up 2 bases and J gave up 4 bases, with 18 bases separating them. Germline V lookup: CDR1 SGHAT, CDR2 FQNNGV. This CDR3 region has 16 residues. CDR3: CASSLPWSGGEYEQYF. CDR3 coding DNA: TGTGCCAGCAGCTTACCTTGGTCGGGGGGCGAATACGAGCAGTACTTC.

On this clone: The sample carries other DNA sequences with the same CDR3. The V and J genes are TRBV15 and TRBJ2-7; the D gene is possibly TRBD1 (6 bases). CDR1 and CDR2 from the germline V gene are LNHNV and YYDKDF (reference sequence). V was pared by 0 bases and J by 3 bases, with 6 bases between. The CDR3 loop spans 13 amino acids. For the CDR3, the DNA is TGTGCCACCAGCAGAGACAGGGGCTACGAGCAGTACTTC. This translates into CATSRDRGYEQYF.

A single count supports this clone. The chain employs TRBV30 and TRBJ1-2, with D possibly being TRBD1 (5 bases). This CDR3 has 12 amino acids. Germline CDR1 is GTSNPN and CDR2 is SVGIG (reference sequence). Trimming removed 6 bases from V and 2 bases from J, with 10 bases in between. CDR3 sequence (DNA): TGTGCCTGTGGACGGACAAACTATGGCTACACCTTC. This sequence encodes CACGRTNYGYTF.

V gene TRBV18 combines with J gene TRBJ1-5, with D maybe TRBD1 (5 bases). Germline CDR1 reads KGHSH; CDR2 reads LQKENI. Trimming took off 2 bases at V and 6 bases at J, with 14 bases between the two ends. This CDR3 comprises 15 residues. The CDR3 region has the DNA TGTGCCAGCTCACCATCCGGGACTGGGGGTCAGCCCCAGCATTTT. It encodes CASSPSGTGGQPQHF.

The chain links TRBV7-8 to TRBJ1-4; D gene ambiguous. The CDR3 covers 16 residues. V was pared by 0 bases and J by 0 bases, with 8 bases between. CDR1 SGHVS and CDR2 FQNEAQ come from the germline V gene. The CDR3 region is CASSLAAVATNEKLFF. The CDR3 DNA sequence: TGTGCCAGCAGCTTAGCGGCTGTTGCAACTAATGAAAAACTGTTTTTT.

This clone was found a few times. The chain employs TRBV6-2 or TRBV6-3 and TRBJ1-4, with 7 bases that match TRBD1. With 4 bases clipped from V and 5 bases from J, the junction kept 4 bases outside the gene matches. CDR1 and CDR2 from the germline V gene are MNHEY and SVGEGT. The CDR3 is 14 residues long. CDR3 region: CASSSGTENEKLFF. CDR3 coding DNA: TGTGCCAGCAGTTCCGGGACAGAGAATGAAAAACTGTTTTTT.

The rearrangement uses TRBV19 and TRBJ1-6; 7 bases are shared with TRBD1. The trim removed 5 bases at V and 10 bases at J, leaving 11 bases unmatched. From germline, CDR1 is LNHDA and CDR2 SQIVND (reference sequence). The CDR3 covers 15 residues. The CDR3 protein is CASSSTGVTRSPLHF. The DNA for the CDR3 is TGTGCCAGTAGTTCAACAGGGGTCACTAGATCACCCCTCCACTTT. The full variable domain, with the rest looked up from reference TRBV19 and TRBJ1-6, is DGGITQSPKYLFRKEGQNVTLSCEQNLNHDAMYWYRQDPGQGLRLIYYSQIVNDFQKGDIAEGYSVSREKKESFPLTVTSAQKNPTAFYLCASSSTGVTRSPLHFGNGTRLTVT.

This chain uses TRBV6-5 with TRBJ1-5; TRBD1 might be the D (5 bases). The V end was cut by 0 bases, the J end by 2 bases, with 5 bases between. The CDR3 runs to 14 residues. Looked up from germline, CDR1 is MNHEY and CDR2 is SVGAGI. CDR3 residues: CASSYSGGNQPQHF. CDR3 DNA sequence: TGTGCCAGCAGTTACTCAGGGGGCAATCAGCCCCAGCATTTT.

The gene calls are TRBV30 and TRBJ1-2, with 8 bases matching TRBD1. After removal of 4 bases from V and 4 bases from J, the junction contained 5 bases not matched to a gene. Germline V gene sequence: CDR1 GTSNPN, CDR2 SVGIG (reference sequence). The CDR3 has 13 residues. CDR3 coding DNA: TGTGCCTGGACGACAGGGGCCCTCTATGGCTACACCTTC. As protein: CAWTTGALYGYTF.